These 13 T cell receptor beta chains share one sample of origin, sequenced in a study of regulatory T cells in long-lasting Graves disease (dated by TCRdb to the early 2020s). Library creation used multiplex PCR. Sequencing was performed on an Illumina HiSeq 4000. TCR beta libraries were built with iRepertoire HTBI primers and Arm-PCR amplification of CDR3 regions. Using fastp at Q25 and MiXCR, TCRdb reprocessed the public reads and kept productive beta chains. Every CDR3 protein is listed once, alongside the most common genes and DNA of its rows. For this sample the table gives around 400,000 distinct CDR3 sequences, of which roughly a sixth were detected only once. The ten largest clones represent about 20% of the sample. The time point label on this specimen signifies: newly diagnosed GD, antithyroid drugs for less than 3 months. RNA was extracted from PBMCs in TRIzol for both TCR sequencing and RNA sequencing.

This sample comprised peripheral blood mononuclear cells (PBMCs), obtained at new diagnosis, from a patient treated with antithyroid drugs. The receptors here all came from a female donor with Graves disease.

This clonotype was seen many times. V is TRBV28 and J is TRBJ2-1; D ambiguous. CDR1 is MDHEN, CDR2 SYDVKM, per germline. V was shortened by 4 bases and J by 11 bases, with 27 bases between the two germline ends. There are 17 residues in the CDR3. This chain's CDR3 is CASSSTFGGPPPFKQFF. The CDR3 DNA reads TGTGCCAGCAGTTCGACCTTCGGCGGCCCCCCCCCCTTTAAGCAGTTCTTC.

This clonotype was picked up many times. Sequence at one end of the junction differs from germline and may be a read error. V is TRBV2 and J is TRBJ1-1; D is ambiguous. The CDR3 has 11 residues. The germline V gene has CDR1 SNHLY and CDR2 FYNNEI. As DNA, the CDR3 is TGTGCCACAAACGACGGGCCGAGAAGTTCATTT. It yields the protein CATNDGPRSSF.

The sample holds many counts of this clonotype. V and J are TRBV7-8 and TRBJ1-3; D ambiguous. V was cut by 1 base and J by 4 bases, with 8 bases left in between. The germline V gene has CDR1 SGHVS and CDR2 FQNEAQ. The CDR3 runs 14 residues. The CDR3 region is CASSLGQPGNTIYF. Here the CDR3 DNA reads TGTGCCAGCAGCTTAGGCCAGCCAGGAAACACCATATATTTT.

The table lists this clonotype with many counts. This chain uses TRBV12-3 or TRBV12-4 with TRBJ2-7; D could derive from TRBD1 or TRBD2 (5 bases each). Trimming removed 6 bases from V and 2 bases from J, with 17 bases in between. The CDR3 contains 15 residues. In nucleotides, the CDR3 is TGTGCCAGCAGGAAGGACCGGGACGGAACCTACGAGCAGTACTTC. It translates to CASRKDRDGTYEQYF.

Many counts were recorded for this clonotype. The chain uses TRBV29-1 and TRBJ2-3; possibly TRBD1 or TRBD2 for D (6 bases each). Germline-derived CDR1 and CDR2 are SQVTM and ANQGSEA. The CDR3 covers 16 residues. V was shortened by 6 bases and J by 4 bases, with 23 bases between the two germline ends. The CDR3 reads CSVYPDRTKGADTQYF. CDR3 sequence (DNA): TGCAGCGTGTACCCTGACAGGACTAAGGGCGCAGATACGCAGTATTTT.

This clonotype was seen ten or more times. The V call is TRBV6-1, the J call TRBJ1-2; D not certain. Germline V gene sequence: CDR1 MNHNS, CDR2 SASEGT. This CDR3 contains 15 residues. The V and J ends lost 1 base and 0 bases respectively, with 9 bases between them. Here the CDR3 reads CASSEDVNPNYGYTF. The DNA for the CDR3 is TGTGCCAGCAGTGAAGATGTGAACCCTAACTATGGCTACACCTTC.

This clonotype showed up many times. This sequence joins TRBV9 and TRBJ2-3; D is perhaps TRBD1 (6 bases). Germline values: CDR1 SGDLS, CDR2 YYNGEE. V was clipped by 6 bases and J by 0 bases, with 11 bases between them. This CDR3 has 14 residues. CDR3 in amino acids: CASNGGASTDTQYF. CDR3 nucleotide sequence: TGTGCCAGCAATGGGGGCGCCAGCACAGATACGCAGTATTTT.

This clonotype was seen ten or more times. The J gene is TRBJ1-1, the V gene TRBV28; D call uncertain. The V end lost 3 bases, the J end lost 6 bases, and 17 bases lay between the germline ends. CDR1 and CDR2 from the germline V gene are MDHEN and SYDVKM. There are 15 residues in the CDR3. CDR3 sequence (DNA): TGTGCCAGCAGTTTTCCTCGGGTCGCGTTACCTGAAGCTTTCTTT. Translation: CASSFPRVALPEAFF.

The chain couples TRBV27 to TRBJ1-1; the D gene is possibly TRBD1 (6 bases). With 8 bases removed from V and 5 bases from J, the gap between germline ends came to 18 bases. Germline lookup yields CDR1 MNHEY and CDR2 SMNVEV (reference sequence). The CDR3 length is 14 residues. CDR3 coding DNA: TGTGCCAGCGGAACAGGGATCGAGGAAACTGAAGCTTTCTTT. This translates into CASGTGIEETEAFF.

The chain couples TRBV6-5 to TRBJ1-6; D perhaps matches TRBD1 (5 bases). Trimming removed 2 bases from V and 7 bases from J, with 24 bases in between. The CDR3 contains 19 residues. Germline CDR1 is MNHEY and CDR2 is SVGAGI. CDR3 in DNA: TGTGCCAGCAGTTACCGGGATACCTACAAGACGGGACTGAATTCACCCCTCCACTTT. The encoded protein is CASSYRDTYKTGLNSPLHF.

This clonotype came up many times. The rearrangement joins TRBV5-6 to TRBJ1-4; unclear D gene. The V end lost 0 bases, the J end lost 4 bases, and 13 bases lay between the germline ends. The CDR3 runs to 16 residues. CDR1 is SGHDT, CDR2 YYEEEE, per germline. The CDR3 bases are TGTGCCAGCAGCTTGGGCGTCTCGCTTCTTAATGAAAAACTGTTTTTT. Its translation: CASSLGVSLLNEKLFF.

At least ten counts were recorded for this clonotype. This rearrangement joins TRBV4-3 to TRBJ1-4; possibly TRBD1 for D (6 bases). V gave up 4 bases and J gave up 11 bases, with 20 bases separating them. The germline CDR1 and CDR2 sequences are LGHNA and YSLEER. The CDR3 is made up of 15 amino acids. CDR3 sequence (DNA): TGCGCCAGCAGCCTAAACAGGGTCCGATATCGGAAACTGTTTTTT. Translated: CASSLNRVRYRKLFF.

V usage is TRBV2 and J usage is TRBJ1-1; D uncertain. The CDR3 has 13 amino acids. CDR1 and CDR2 (germline): SNHLY, FYNNEI. V lost 4 bases and J lost 5, with 11 bases in between. The CDR3: CASSVVSMTEAFF. The CDR3, as DNA: TGTGCCAGCAGTGTCGTCAGTATGACTGAAGCTTTCTTT.